This T cell receptor (beta chain) was captured in a study of human T cells and chemical hapten exposure. The CDR3 consists of 15 residues. The V gene lost 0 bases and the J gene lost 5 bases, with 15 bases spanning the gap. Germline-derived CDR1 and CDR2 are DFQATT and SNEGSKA (reference sequence). TCRdb re-called the RACE reads through MiXCR, storing one row per CDR3 protein. The data contain 85,000 to 120,000 distinct CDR3 sequences, 9% to 15% of them singletons. The time point was: pre-sensitization, week 0. As to treatment: therapeutic diphenylcyclopropenone sensitization with weekly scalp DPC. Researchers extracted total RNA from unfractionated whole blood.

The sample here was whole blood, taken in connection with sensitization to the hapten diphenylcyclopropenone (DPC). The genes are TRBV20-1 and TRBJ2-3, with a tentative D call TRBD2 (6 bases). This receptor was obtained from a woman aged 45-65 years with alopecia areata. Some clones in this sample may be carry-over from other donors' samples. The CDR3 bases are TGCAGTGCTAGAGATGACGCGGCAGCGGGAGATACGCAGTATTTT. Protein: CSARDDAAAGDTQYF.